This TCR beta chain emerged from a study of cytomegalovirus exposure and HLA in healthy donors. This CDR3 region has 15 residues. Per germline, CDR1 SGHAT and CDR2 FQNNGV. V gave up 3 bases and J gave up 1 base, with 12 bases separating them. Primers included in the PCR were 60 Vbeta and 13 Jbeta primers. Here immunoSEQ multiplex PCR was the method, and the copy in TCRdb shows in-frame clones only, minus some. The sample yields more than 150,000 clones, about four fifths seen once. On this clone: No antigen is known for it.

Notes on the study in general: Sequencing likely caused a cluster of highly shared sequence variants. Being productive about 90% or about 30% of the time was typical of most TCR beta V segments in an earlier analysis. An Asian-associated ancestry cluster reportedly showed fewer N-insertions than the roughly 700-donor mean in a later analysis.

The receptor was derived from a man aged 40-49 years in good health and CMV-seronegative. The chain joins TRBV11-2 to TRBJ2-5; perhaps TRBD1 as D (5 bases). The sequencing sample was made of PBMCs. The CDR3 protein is CASSFRPDSQETQYF. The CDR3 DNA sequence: TGTGCCAGCAGCTTTCGTCCTGACAGCCAAGAGACCCAGTACTTC.